This T cell receptor beta chain is from a study of vaccination effects on CD4 cells after COVID-19. ViraFEST used viral peptide pools to expand antigen-specific CD4+ T cells before sequencing. It was after roughly ten days of culture that CD4+ T cells were isolated. Vaccine administered to participants consisted of two doses of either BNT162b2 or mRNA-1273. The vaccine recipients had no prior SARS-CoV-2 infection, with negative nucleocapsid antibodies. They grew over 1.5 million PBMC in each well, adding approximately 10 IU/ml IL-2 and 8.5 to 10 ug/ml peptides. It was on days 3 and 7 that half the medium was replaced with IL-2 medium. General study points: Marked contraction was observed in infection-induced and vaccine-induced clones late after vaccination.

The germline CDR1 and CDR2 sequences are MRHNA and SNTAGT. The V segment lost 6 bases and the J segment 6 bases; nucleotides outside the gene matches: 8. The CDR3 spans 14 residues. This clone was seen only a few times. Its target is unknown. Profiling relied on immunoSEQ multiplex PCR, and the TCRdb table lists in-frame clones only, not all of them. The table has approximately 12,000 clones, 71% seen once. The sequences come from CD4+ T cells from PBMCs cultured with SARS-CoV-2 spike peptides, collected after COVID-19 vaccination. This chain links TRBV6-4 with TRBJ2-1, with TRBD1 identical over 7 bases. The origin of this receptor is a human donor who received a COVID-19 vaccine. CDR3 protein: CASSPGGQINEQFF. The CDR3 nucleotides are TGTGCCAGCAGCCCAGGGGGACAGATCAATGAGCAGTTCTTC.